This is a list of T cell receptor beta chains from one sample in a study of CD8 T cells in ankylosing spondylitis. TCRdb re-called the 5' RACE reads through MiXCR, storing one row per CDR3 protein. In the table there are 470,000 or so distinct CDR3 sequences, roughly 27% of which are singletons. The sequenced material came from blood, either unsorted or a sorted T cell fraction (not recorded which). These receptors were collected from a male donor with ankylosing spondylitis. Each CDR3 is given with its conserved first and last residue. Each record gives: CDR3 length, J gene, V gene, clone size, D gene, CDR3 protein, CDR3 DNA. The D gene is left open where the match is weak. Size is omitted from some rows. Given values are once, few, many or a class for expanded clones.

13 | TRBJ1-2 | TRBV6-6 | few | TRBD1 | CASRQGDNYGYTF | TGTGCCAGCAGGCAGGGGGATAACTATGGCTACACCTTC
17 | TRBJ2-4 | TRBV7-9 | NA | TRBD2 | CASSPSGRAVAKNIQYF | TGTGCCAGCAGCCCTAGCGGGAGGGCCGTCGCCAAAAACATTCAGTACTTC
15 | TRBJ1-4 | TRBV4-1 | NA | TRBD1 | CASSQADRENEKLFF | TGCGCCAGCAGCCAAGCGGACAGGGAAAATGAAAAACTGTTTTTT
14 | TRBJ2-5 | TRBV7-2 | NA | TRBD1 | CASRDSGQANLWLF | TGTGCCAGCAGGGACTCAGGACAGGCTAACCTGTGGCTCTTC
15 | TRBJ1-2 | TRBV2 | few | NA | CASRTGTPSASGYTF | TGTGCCAGCAGAACCGGGACACCGTCGGCTAGCGGCTACACCTTC
13 | TRBJ2-2 | TRBV11-2 | NA | NA | CASSLGAAGELFF | TGTGCCAGCAGCTTAGGGGCCGCCGGGGAGCTGTTTTTT
15 | TRBJ2-2 | TRBV28 | NA | TRBD1 | CASHDRGHDTGELFF | TGTGCCAGCCATGACAGGGGGCACGACACCGGGGAGCTGTTTTTT
18 | TRBJ2-1 | TRBV5-1 | NA | TRBD2 | CASSSPRLAGDLYNEQFF | TGCGCCAGCAGCTCCCCCCGACTAGCGGGAGACCTATACAATGAGCAGTTCTTC
15 | TRBJ2-2 | TRBV18 | NA | NA | CATRQVYANTGELFF | TGTGCCACCAGACAGGTTTACGCGAACACCGGGGAGCTGTTTTTT
15 | TRBJ2-1 | TRBV7-7 | NA | NA | CASSLGAAYYNEQFF | TGTGCCAGCAGCTTAGGAGCGGCGTACTACAATGAGCAGTTCTTC
15 | TRBJ2-7 | TRBV7-2 | NA | TRBD1 | CASSLGDRGIYEQYF | TGTGCCAGCAGCTTGGGTGACAGGGGAATTTACGAGCAGTACTTC
13 | TRBJ1-1 | TRBV5-1 | NA | NA | CASSPVPHTEAFF | TGCGCCAGCAGCCCGGTACCCCACACTGAAGCTTTCTTT
17 | TRBJ2-6 | TRBV3-1 | NA | TRBD1 | CASSMRTGSSGANVLTF | TGTGCCAGCAGCATGCGGACAGGGAGCTCTGGGGCCAACGTCCTGACTTTC
15 | TRBJ1-1 | TRBV18 | few | NA | CASSPTIARDTEAFF | TGTGCCAGCTCCCCTACTATCGCAAGGGACACTGAAGCTTTCTTT
18 | TRBJ2-1 | TRBV24-1 | many | NA | CATSDDSGTLSPYNEQFF | TGTGCCACCAGTGACGACTCTGGGACACTGTCCCCCTACAATGAGCAGTTCTTC
14 | TRBJ2-1 | TRBV5-1 | NA | TRBD2 | CASSLLANYNEQFF | TGCGCCAGCAGCTTACTAGCGAACTACAATGAGCAGTTCTTC
13 | TRBJ2-1 | TRBV5-1 | NA | NA | CASSLGGHMEQFF | TGCGCCAGCAGCTTGGGAGGACACATGGAGCAGTTCTTC
15 | TRBJ2-3 | TRBV29-1 | NA | TRBD2 | CSVDRLAGVVDTQYF | TGCAGCGTCGATAGACTAGCGGGAGTAGTAGATACGCAGTATTTT
12 | TRBJ2-1 | TRBV5-6 | NA | NA | CASSLGFTEQFF | TGTGCCAGCAGCTTGGGGTTCACTGAGCAGTTCTTC
11 | TRBJ1-1 | TRBV2 | few | NA | CASLRGTEAFF | TGTGCCAGCCTCAGGGGCACTGAAGCTTTCTTT
11 | TRBJ1-5 | TRBV29-1 | NA | NA | CSVEVGRAQHF | TGCAGCGTTGAGGTCGGAAGAGCCCAGCATTTT
14 | TRBJ2-3 | TRBV20-1 | many | TRBD2 | CSARASGRADTQYF | TGCAGTGCTAGAGCTAGCGGGAGGGCAGATACGCAGTATTTT
11 | TRBJ2-5 | TRBV29-1 | few | TRBD2 | CSVLAGETQYF | TGCAGCGTACTAGCGGGAGAGACCCAGTACTTC
14 | TRBJ1-5 | TRBV12-3/TRBV12-4 | NA | NA | CASSTADSNQPQHF | TGTGCCAGCAGCACCGCAGATAGCAATCAGCCCCAGCATTTT
15 | TRBJ2-1 | TRBV20-1 | NA | NA | CSARDPLRSYNEQFF | TGCAGTGCTAGAGACCCGTTGAGGAGCTACAATGAGCAGTTCTTC
17 | TRBJ2-3 | TRBV21-1 | NA | NA | CASSTLNPSALGDTQYF | TGTGCCAGCAGCACCCTCAACCCTAGCGCCCTAGGAGATACGCAGTATTTT
15 | TRBJ1-6 | TRBV19 | NA | NA | CASSITGGRNSPLHF | TGTGCCAGTAGTATCACCGGGGGCAGGAATTCACCCCTCCACTTT
14 | TRBJ2-2 | TRBV7-9 | many | NA | CASSFRGGTGELFF | TGTGCCAGCAGCTTCAGAGGGGGCACCGGGGAGCTGTTTTTT
13 | TRBJ1-2 | TRBV20-1 | NA | NA | CSATKPGRYGYTF | TGCAGTGCTACCAAGCCCGGGAGGTATGGCTACACCTTC